The entry below describes one TCR beta chain. The sample is drawn from a study of blood T cell repertoires in COVID-19. TCRdb keeps only in-frame clones here, not all; method: immunoSEQ multiplex PCR. The sample lists about 60,000 clones; 82% were seen once. V was pared by 8 bases and J by 6 bases, with 20 bases between. CDR1 is SNHLY and CDR2 is FYNNEI in the germline V gene. This CDR3 is built from 14 residues. The rearrangement uses TRBV2 and TRBJ2-7; maybe TRBD2 (7 bases). The origin of this receptor is an elderly woman with acute or convalescent COVID-19. Sequenced material: peripheral blood. The CDR3, as DNA: TGTGCCAGCCGGGGGCGGGAGCGTCTCTCCGAGCAGTACTTC. Encoded protein: CASRGRERLSEQYF.